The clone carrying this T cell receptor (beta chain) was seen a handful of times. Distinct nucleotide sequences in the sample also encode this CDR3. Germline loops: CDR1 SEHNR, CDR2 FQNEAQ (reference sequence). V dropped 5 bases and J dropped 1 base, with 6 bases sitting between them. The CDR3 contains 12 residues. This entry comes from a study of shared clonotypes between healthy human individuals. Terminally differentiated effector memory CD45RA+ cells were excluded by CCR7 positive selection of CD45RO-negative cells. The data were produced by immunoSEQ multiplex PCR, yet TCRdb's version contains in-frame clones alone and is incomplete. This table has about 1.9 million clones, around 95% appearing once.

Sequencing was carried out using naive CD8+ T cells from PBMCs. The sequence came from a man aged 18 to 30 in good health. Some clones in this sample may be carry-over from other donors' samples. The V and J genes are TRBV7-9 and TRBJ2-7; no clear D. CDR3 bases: TGTGCCAGCAGCCGCGGTTCCTACGAGCAGTACTTC. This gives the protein CASSRGSYEQYF. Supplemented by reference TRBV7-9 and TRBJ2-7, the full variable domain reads DTGVSQNPRHKITKRGQNVTFRCDPISEHNRLYWYRQTLGQGPEFLTYFQNEAQLEKSRLLSDRFSAERPKGSFSTLEIQRTEQGDSAMYLCASSRGSYEQYFGPGTRLTVT.